This T cell receptor (beta chain) was found in a study of regulatory T cells in long-lasting Graves disease. Notes on the study in general: It was in persistent disease that TRBV28, TRBJ1-2 and TRBJ2-5 were favored.

With iRepertoire HTBI primers and Arm-PCR of CDR3 regions, TCR beta libraries were built. Each CDR3 protein gets one entry after TCRdb re-called the multiplex PCR reads with MiXCR. The sample consists of roughly 300,000 distinct CDR3 sequences, around a fifth of them appearing once. This CDR3 comprises 17 residues. V was pared by 3 bases and J by 2 bases, with 20 bases between. Germline assignment: CDR1 MNHGY and CDR2 SVAAGI. This clonotype was found a few times. What it binds is unknown. Time point described: persistent/refractory GD, antithyroid drugs over 5 years with positive TRAb. From PBMCs, RNA was extracted and then used to make the TCR library.

This chain joins TRBV6-9 and TRBJ2-7; D not certain. The TCR comes from a female donor with Graves disease. Source: peripheral blood mononuclear cells (PBMCs), taken when the disease was refractory, from a patient treated with antithyroid drugs. The DNA of the CDR3 is TGTGCCAGCAGTTACTCGAAACCCCTCAACCCACCCTACGAGCAGTACTTC. Amino acids: CASSYSKPLNPPYEQYF.